These 5 T cell receptor beta chains came from one sample sequenced in a study of T cell changes during pregnancy in multiple sclerosis. Sequencing used immunoSEQ multiplex PCR; TCRdb keeps in-frame clones, though not all of them. The sample gives approximately 30,000 clones, about nine tenths of which show up once; more than 7.5% is in the top ten. The sample in question was CD8+ T cells from peripheral blood mononuclear cells, obtained in the second trimester of pregnancy. These receptors all come from a female donor with multiple sclerosis, enrolled in a pregnancy study.

CDR3 DNA sequence: TGTGCCAGCAGTTTCATCTCAGCAGAGCGGGGGGCGATCTACGAGCAGTACTTC. Protein product: CASSFISAERGAIYEQYF. The V gene is TRBV27, the J gene TRBJ2-7, with 9 positions matching TRBD2. From germline, CDR1 is MNHEY and CDR2 SMNVEV (reference sequence). Trimming took 3 bases from V and 3 from J; bases not matched to a gene: 15. The length of the CDR3 is 18 residues.

This chain joins TRBV19 and TRBJ2-4; D may be TRBD2 (6 bases). This CDR3 comprises 15 residues. Germline V lookup: CDR1 LNHDA, CDR2 SQIVND (reference sequence). The V end was cut by 3 bases, the J end by 8 bases, with 17 bases between. The CDR3 is CASSIFNGGRYIQYF. In nucleotides, the CDR3 is TGTGCCAGTAGTATTTTTAACGGGGGTCGGTACATTCAGTACTTC.

This chain joins TRBV7-6 and TRBJ1-3; D uncertain. Germline values: CDR1 SGHVS, CDR2 FNYEAQ. V was pared by 1 base and J by 0 bases, with 19 bases between. CDR3 length: 19 amino acids. The CDR3 loop reads CASSLGIGPGALSGNTIYF. The CDR3, as DNA: TGTGCCAGCAGCTTAGGAATTGGTCCAGGCGCGCTCTCTGGAAACACCATATATTTT.

The genes are TRBV19 and TRBJ1-1; TRBD1 agrees at 11 bases. Germline trimming cut 5 bases from V and 4 bases from J; bases unmatched to any gene: 3. Germline-derived CDR1 and CDR2 are LNHDA and SQIVND (reference sequence). CDR3 length equals 14 residues. CDR3 loop: CASSPDRGPTEAFF. As DNA, the CDR3 is TGTGCCAGTAGTCCGGACAGGGGGCCCACTGAAGCTTTCTTT.

This clone appeared a single time. V gene TRBV5-6 combines with J gene TRBJ1-2, with D perhaps TRBD1 (5 bases). With 1 base removed from V and 4 bases from J, the gap between germline ends came to 14 bases. The CDR3 consists of 15 residues. Germline CDR1 reads SGHDT; CDR2 reads YYEEEE. For the CDR3, the DNA is TGTGCCAGCAGCTTGCCGGGGGACCATCGCTATGGCTACACCTTC. Translating gives CASSLPGDHRYGYTF.